The subject of this entry is one TCR beta chain. This record comes from a study of OX40 agonist ivuxolimab in advanced cancers. The repertoire was sequenced with immunoSEQ multiplex PCR; TCRdb's copy has only in-frame clones and lacks some. The table records roughly 80,000 clones, approximately 90% of them present only once. Trimming stripped 9 bases from V and 5 bases from J, with 20 bases between. CDR1 and CDR2 from the germline V gene are SNHLY and FYNNEI. CDR3 length: 14 amino acids. The specimen was CD4+ or CD8+ T cells sorted from blood, collected in a trial of the OX40 agonist ivuxolimab. This chain links TRBV2 with TRBJ2-7; D possibly corresponds to TRBD1 (6 bases). The receptor's source is an adult with an advanced solid tumor such as melanoma, head and neck, liver or kidney cancer. CDR3 sequence reads: CASREETGKNEQYF. The CDR3 DNA follows: TGTGCCAGTAGAGAGGAGACAGGTAAAAACGAGCAGTACTTC.